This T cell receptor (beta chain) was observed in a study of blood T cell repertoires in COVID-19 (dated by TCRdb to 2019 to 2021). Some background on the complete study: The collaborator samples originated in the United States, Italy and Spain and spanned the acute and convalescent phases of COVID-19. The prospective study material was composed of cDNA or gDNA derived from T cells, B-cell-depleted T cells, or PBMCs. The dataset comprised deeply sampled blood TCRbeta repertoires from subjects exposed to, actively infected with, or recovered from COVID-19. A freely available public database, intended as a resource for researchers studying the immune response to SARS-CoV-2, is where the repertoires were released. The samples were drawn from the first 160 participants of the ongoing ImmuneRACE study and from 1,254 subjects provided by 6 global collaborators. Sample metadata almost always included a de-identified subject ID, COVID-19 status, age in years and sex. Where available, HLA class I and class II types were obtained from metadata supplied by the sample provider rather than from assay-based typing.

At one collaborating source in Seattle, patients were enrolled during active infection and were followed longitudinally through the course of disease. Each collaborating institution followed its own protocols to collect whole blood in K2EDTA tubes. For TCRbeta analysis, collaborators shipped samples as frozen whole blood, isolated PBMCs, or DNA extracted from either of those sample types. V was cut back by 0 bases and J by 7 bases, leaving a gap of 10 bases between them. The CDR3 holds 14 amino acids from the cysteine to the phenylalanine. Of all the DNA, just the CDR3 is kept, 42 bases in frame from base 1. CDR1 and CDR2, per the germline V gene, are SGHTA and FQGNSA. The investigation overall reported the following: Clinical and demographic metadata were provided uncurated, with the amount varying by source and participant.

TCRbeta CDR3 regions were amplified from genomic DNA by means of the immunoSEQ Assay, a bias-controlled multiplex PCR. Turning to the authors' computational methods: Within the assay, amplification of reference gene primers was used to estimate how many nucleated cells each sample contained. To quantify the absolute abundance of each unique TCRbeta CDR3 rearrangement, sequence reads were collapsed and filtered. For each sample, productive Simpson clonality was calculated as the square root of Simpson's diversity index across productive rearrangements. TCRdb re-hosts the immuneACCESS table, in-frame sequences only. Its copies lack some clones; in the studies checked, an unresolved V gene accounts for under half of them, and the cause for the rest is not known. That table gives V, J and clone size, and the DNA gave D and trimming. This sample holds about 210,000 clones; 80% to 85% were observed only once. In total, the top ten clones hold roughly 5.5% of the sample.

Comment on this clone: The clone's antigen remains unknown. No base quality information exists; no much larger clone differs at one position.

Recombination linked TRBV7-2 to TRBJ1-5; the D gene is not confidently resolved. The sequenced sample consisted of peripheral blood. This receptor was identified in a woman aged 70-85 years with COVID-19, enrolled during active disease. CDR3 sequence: CASSLAGRAQPQHF. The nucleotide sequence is TGTGCCAGCAGCTTAGCTGGGAGGGCCCAGCCCCAGCATTTT.